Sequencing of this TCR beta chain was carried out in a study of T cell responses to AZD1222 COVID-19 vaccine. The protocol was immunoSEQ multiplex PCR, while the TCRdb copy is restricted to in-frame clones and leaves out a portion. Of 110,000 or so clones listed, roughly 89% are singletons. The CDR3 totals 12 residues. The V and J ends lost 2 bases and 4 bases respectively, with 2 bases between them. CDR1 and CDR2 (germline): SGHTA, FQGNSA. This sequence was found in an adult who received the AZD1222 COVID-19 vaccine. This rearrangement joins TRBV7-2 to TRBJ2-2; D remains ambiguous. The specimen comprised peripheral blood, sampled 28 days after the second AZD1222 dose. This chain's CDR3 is CASSLTTGELFF. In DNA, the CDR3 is TGTGCCAGCAGCTTAACCACCGGGGAGCTGTTTTTT.